The present T cell receptor beta chain was sequenced within a study of human T cells and chemical hapten exposure. Germline-derived CDR1 and CDR2 are SGHRS and YFSETQ. The ends lost 3 bases at V and 4 bases at J; junction bases unmatched: 2. The CDR3 length is 15 residues. Time point described: healthy volunteer bleed at 2 weeks. Unfractionated whole blood served as the source for total RNA extraction. Single cDNA molecules in the library carried unique molecular identifiers attached during preparation. MiXCR, run by TCRdb on the RACE reads, gives a single entry per CDR3 protein. The data contain 80,000 to 100,000 distinct CDR3 sequences, approximately 10% of them singletons.

This chain uses TRBV5-1 with TRBJ2-2; 11 bases align to TRBD1. This clonotype was sampled from a female donor in good health. Some clones in this sample may be carry-over from other donors' samples. Sequencing was done on a sample of whole blood. CDR3 sequence reads: CASSWTGGFTGELFF. CDR3 nucleotide sequence: TGCGCCAGCAGCTGGACAGGGGGCTTCACCGGGGAGCTGTTTTTT. Using reference TRBV5-1 and TRBJ2-2 for the parts outside the CDR3, the full variable domain is KAGVTQTPRYLIKTRGQQVTLSCSPISGHRSVSWYQQTPGQGLQFLFEYFSETQRNKGNFPGRFSGRQFSNSRSEMNVSTLELGDSALYLCASSWTGGFTGELFFGEGSRLTVL.